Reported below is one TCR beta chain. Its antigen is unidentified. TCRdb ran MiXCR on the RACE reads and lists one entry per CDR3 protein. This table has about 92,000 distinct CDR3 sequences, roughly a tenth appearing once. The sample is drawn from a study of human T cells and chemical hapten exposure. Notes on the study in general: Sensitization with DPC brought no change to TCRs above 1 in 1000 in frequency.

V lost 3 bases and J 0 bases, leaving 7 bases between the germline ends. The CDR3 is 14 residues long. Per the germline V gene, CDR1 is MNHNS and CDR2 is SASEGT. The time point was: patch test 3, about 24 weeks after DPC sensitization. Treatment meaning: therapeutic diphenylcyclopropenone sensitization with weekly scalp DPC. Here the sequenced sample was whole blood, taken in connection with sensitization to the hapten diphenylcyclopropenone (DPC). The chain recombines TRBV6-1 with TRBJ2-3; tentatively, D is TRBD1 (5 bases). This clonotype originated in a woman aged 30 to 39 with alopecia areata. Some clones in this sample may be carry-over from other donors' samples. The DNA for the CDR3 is TGTGCCAGCAGTGACAGGGCAAGCACAGATACGCAGTATTTT. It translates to CASSDRASTDTQYF.